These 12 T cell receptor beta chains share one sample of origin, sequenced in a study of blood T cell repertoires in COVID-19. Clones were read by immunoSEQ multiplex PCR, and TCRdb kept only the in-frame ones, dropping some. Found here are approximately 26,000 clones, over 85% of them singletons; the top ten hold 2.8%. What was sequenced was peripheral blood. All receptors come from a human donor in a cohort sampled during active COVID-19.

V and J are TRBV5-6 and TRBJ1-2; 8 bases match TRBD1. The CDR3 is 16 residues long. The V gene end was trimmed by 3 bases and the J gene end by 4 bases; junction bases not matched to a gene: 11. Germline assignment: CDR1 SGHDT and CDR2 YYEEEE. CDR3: CASSSPGQGRIYGYTF. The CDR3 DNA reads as TGTGCCAGCAGCTCGCCCGGACAGGGCAGAATCTATGGCTACACCTTC.

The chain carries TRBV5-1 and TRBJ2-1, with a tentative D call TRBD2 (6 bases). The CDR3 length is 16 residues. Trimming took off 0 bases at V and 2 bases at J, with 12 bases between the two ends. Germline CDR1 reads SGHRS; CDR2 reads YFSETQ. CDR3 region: CASSLGGGDAYNEQFF. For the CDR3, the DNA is TGCGCCAGCAGCTTGGGGGGCGGGGACGCCTACAATGAGCAGTTCTTC.

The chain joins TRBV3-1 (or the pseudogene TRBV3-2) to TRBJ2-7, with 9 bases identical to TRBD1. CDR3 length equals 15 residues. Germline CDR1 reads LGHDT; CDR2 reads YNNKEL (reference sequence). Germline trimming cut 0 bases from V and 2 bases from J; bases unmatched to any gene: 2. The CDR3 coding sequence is TGTGCCAGCAGCCAAGACGGGACAGGGACCTACGAGCAGTACTTC. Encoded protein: CASSQDGTGTYEQYF.

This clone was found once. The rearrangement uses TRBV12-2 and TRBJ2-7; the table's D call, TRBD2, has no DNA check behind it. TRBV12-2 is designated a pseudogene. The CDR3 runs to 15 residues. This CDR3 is CASRLVRCDSYEQYF. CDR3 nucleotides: TGTGCAAGTCGCTTAGTGCGGTGTGACTCCTACGAGCAGTACTTC.

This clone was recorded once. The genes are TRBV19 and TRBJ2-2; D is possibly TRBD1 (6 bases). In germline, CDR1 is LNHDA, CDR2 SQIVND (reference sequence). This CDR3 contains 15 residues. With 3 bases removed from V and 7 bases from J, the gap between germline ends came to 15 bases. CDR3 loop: CASSISAGEVGELFF. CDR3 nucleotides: TGTGCCAGTAGTATCTCGGCAGGGGAAGTCGGGGAGCTGTTTTTT.

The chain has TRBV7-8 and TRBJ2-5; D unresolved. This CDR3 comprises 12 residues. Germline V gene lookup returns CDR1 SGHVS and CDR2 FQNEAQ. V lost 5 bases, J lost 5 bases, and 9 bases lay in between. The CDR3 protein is CASSPPSETQYF. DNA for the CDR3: TGTGCCAGCAGCCCCCCGTCCGAGACCCAGTACTTC.

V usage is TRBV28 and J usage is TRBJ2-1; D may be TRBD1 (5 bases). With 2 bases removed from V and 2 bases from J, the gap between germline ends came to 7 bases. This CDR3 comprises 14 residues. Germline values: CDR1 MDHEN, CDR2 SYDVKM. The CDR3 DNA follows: TGTGCCAGCAGTTTACAGGGCCCCTACAATGAGCAGTTCTTC. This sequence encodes CASSLQGPYNEQFF.

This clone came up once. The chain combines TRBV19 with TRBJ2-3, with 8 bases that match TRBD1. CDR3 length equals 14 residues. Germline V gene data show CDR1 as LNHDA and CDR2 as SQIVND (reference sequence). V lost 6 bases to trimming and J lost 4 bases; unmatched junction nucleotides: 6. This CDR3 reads CASRSDRGADTQYF. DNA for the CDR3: TGTGCCAGTAGAAGCGACAGGGGCGCAGATACGCAGTATTTT.

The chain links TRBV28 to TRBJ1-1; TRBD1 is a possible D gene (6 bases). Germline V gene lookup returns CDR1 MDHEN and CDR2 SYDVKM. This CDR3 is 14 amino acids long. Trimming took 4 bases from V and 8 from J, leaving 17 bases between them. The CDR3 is CASSSRQAGSEAFF. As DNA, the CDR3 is TGTGCCAGCAGTTCGCGACAGGCCGGCAGCGAAGCTTTCTTT.

In DNA, the CDR3 is TGTGCCAGCAGCACCCCCCCAGGGGGTTCTCAGCCCCAGCATTTT. Translated, it gives CASSTPPGGSQPQHF. The chain couples TRBV6-5 to TRBJ1-5; 7 bases fit TRBD1. This CDR3 is 15 amino acids long. V was pared by 6 bases and J by 6 bases, with 11 bases of the junction left unmatched. CDR1 is MNHEY and CDR2 is SVGAGI in the germline V gene.

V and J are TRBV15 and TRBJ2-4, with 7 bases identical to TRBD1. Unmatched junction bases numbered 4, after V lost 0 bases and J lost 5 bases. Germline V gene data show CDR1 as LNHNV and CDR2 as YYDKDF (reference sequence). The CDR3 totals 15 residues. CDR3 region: CATSRDQGEQNIQYF. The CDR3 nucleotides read TGTGCCACCAGCAGAGATCAGGGGGAGCAAAACATTCAGTACTTC.

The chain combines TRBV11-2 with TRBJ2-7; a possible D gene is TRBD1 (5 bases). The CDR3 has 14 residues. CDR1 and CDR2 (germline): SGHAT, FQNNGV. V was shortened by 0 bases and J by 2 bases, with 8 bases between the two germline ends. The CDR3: CASSLETGPYEQYF. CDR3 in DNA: TGTGCCAGCAGCTTAGAAACAGGACCCTACGAGCAGTACTTC.